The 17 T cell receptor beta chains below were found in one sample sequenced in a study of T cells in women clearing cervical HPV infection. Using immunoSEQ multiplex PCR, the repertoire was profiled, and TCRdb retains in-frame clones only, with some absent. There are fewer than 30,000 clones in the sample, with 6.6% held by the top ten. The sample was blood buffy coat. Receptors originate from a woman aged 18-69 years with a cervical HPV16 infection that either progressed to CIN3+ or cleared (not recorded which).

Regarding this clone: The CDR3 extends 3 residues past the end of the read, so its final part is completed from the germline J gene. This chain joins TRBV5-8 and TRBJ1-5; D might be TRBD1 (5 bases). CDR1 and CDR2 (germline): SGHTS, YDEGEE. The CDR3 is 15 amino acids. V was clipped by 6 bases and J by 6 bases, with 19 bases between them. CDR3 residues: CASTRRRGVGQPQHF. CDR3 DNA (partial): TGTGCCAGCACCCGCCGGCGGGGGGTCGGTCAGCCC.

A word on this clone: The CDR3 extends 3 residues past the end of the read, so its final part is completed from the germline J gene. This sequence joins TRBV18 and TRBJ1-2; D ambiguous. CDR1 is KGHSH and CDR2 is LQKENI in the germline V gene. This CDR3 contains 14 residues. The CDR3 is CASSLSISEVCYTF. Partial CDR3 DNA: TGTGCCAGCTCACTTTCTATTAGCGAGGTGTGC.

The CDR3 loop reads CASSTPVGGDSTDTQYF. The covered CDR3 bases are TGTGCCAGTAGTACTCCCGTTGGGGGGGATAGCACAGATACG. V and J are TRBV19 and TRBJ2-3, with 7 bases fitting TRBD2. The CDR3 end lies 3 residues beyond the end of the read and is filled in from the germline J gene. The CDR3 loop spans 17 amino acids. The junction had 10 bases not matched to a gene; V was cut back by 4 bases and J by 0 bases. Germline-derived CDR1 and CDR2 are LNHDA and SQIVND (reference sequence).

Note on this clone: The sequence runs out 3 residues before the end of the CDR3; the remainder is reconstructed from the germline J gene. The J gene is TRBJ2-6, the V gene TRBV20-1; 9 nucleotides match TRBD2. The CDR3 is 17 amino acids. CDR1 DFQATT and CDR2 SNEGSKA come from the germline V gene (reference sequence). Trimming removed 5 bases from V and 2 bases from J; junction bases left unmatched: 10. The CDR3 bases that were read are TGCAGTGCTCATCCGGGCGGGAGGGCAACTGGGGCCAACGTC. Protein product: CSAHPGGRATGANV. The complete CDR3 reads CSAHPGGRATGANVLTF.

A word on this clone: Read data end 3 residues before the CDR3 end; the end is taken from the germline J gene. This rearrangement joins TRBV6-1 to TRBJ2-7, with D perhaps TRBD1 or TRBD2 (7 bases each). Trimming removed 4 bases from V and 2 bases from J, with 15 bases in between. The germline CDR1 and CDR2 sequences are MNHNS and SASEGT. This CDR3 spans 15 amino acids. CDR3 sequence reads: CASSVQGRETYEQYF. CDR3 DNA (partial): TGTGCCAGCAGTGTACAGGGGAGGGAGACCTACGAG.

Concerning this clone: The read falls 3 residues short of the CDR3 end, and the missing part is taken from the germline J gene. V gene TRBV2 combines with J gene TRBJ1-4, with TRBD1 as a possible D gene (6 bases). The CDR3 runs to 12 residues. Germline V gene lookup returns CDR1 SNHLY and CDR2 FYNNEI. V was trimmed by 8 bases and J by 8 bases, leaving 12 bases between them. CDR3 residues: CASAGGYEKLFF. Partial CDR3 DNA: TGTGCCAGCGCGGGGGGCTACGAAAAA.

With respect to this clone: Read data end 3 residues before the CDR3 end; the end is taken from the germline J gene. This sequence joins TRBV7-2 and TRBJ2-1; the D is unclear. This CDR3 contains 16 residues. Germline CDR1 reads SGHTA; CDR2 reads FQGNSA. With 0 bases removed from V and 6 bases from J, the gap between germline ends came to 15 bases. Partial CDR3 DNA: TGTGCCAGCAGCTTAGCGCAGAGCGCCGCCCTCAATGAG. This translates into CASSLAQSAALNE. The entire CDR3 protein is CASSLAQSAALNEQFF.

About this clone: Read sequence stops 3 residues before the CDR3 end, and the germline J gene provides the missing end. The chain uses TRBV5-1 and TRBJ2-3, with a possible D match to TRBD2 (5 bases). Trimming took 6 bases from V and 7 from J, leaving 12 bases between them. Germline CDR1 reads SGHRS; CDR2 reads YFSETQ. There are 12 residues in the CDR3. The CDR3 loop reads CASTTGSHTQYF. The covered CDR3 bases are TGCGCCAGCACCACGGGGTCACATACG. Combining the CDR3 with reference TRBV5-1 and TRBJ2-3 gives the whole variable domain KAGVTQTPRYLIKTRGQQVTLSCSPISGHRSVSWYQQTPGQGLQFLFEYFSETQRNKGNFPGRFSGRQFSNSRSEMNVSTLELGDSALYLCASTTGSHTQYFGPGTRLTVL.

The CDR3 bases that were read are TGCAGCGCCGGAGGACAGTACCAAGAGACC. Translating gives CSAGGQYQET. The CDR3 reads in full as CSAGGQYQETQYF. The chain carries TRBV29-1 and TRBJ2-5; maybe TRBD1 (6 bases). From the germline J gene comes the end of the CDR3, since the read stops 3 residues before it. Per germline, CDR1 SQVTM and CDR2 ANQGSEA. V was trimmed by 7 bases and J by 0 bases, leaving 12 bases between them. The CDR3 spans 13 residues. Supplemented by reference TRBV29-1 and TRBJ2-5, the full variable domain reads SAVISQKPSRDICQRGTSLTIQCQVDSQVTMMFWYRQQPGQSLTLIATANQGSEATYESGFVIDKFPISRPNLTFSTLTVSNMSPEDSSIYLCSAGGQYQETQYFGPGTRLLVL.

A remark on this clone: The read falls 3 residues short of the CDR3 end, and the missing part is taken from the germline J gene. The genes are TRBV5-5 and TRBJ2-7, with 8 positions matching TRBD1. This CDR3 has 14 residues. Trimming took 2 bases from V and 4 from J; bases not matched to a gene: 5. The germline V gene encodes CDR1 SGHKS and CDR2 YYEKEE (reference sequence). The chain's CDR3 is CASSFGDRGYEQYF. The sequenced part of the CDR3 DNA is TGTGCCAGCAGCTTTGGAGACAGGGGTTACGAG.

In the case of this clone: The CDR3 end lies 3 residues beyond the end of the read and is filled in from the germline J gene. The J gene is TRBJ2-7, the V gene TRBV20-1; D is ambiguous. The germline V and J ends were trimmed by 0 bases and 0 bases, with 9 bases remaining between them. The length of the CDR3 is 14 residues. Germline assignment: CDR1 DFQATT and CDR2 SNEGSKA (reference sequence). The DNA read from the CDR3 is TGCAGTGCTAGAGATGGCGGCTACTCCTACGAG. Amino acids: CSARDGGYSYE. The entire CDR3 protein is CSARDGGYSYEQYF.

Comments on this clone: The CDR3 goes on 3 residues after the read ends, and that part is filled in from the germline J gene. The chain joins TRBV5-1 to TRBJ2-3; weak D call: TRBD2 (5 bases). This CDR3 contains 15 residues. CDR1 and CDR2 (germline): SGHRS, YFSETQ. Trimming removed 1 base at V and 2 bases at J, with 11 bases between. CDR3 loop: CASSLIGENTDTQYF. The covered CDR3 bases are TGCGCCAGCAGCTTGATCGGGGAGAACACAGATACG.

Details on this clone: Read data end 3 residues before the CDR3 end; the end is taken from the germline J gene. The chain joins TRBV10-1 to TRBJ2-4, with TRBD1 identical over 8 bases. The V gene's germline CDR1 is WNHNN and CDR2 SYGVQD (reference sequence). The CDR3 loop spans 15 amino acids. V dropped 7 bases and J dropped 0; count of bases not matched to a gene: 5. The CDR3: CASNTGGKAKNIQYF. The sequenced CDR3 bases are TGCGCCAGCAATACAGGGGGGAAAGCCAAAAACATT.

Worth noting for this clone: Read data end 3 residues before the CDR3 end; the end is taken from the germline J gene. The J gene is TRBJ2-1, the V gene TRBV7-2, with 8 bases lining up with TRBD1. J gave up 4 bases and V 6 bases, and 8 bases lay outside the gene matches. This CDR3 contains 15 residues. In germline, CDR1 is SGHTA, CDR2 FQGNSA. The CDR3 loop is CASRIVQGGYNEQFF. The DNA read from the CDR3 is TGTGCCAGCAGAATCGTACAGGGGGGATACAATGAG.

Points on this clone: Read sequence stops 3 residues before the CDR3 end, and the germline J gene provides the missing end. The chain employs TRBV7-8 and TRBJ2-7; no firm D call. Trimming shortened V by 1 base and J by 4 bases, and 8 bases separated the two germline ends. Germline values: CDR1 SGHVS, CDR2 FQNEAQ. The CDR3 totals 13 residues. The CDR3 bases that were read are TGTGCCAGCAGCTTAGGTCCTCTATACGAG. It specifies CASSLGPLYE. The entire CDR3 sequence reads CASSLGPLYEQYF.

CDR3 in amino acids: CASSPGEAYTF. The part of the CDR3 DNA that was read is TGTGCCAGCAGTCCAGGGGAAGCC. V is TRBV2 and J is TRBJ1-2; the D gene is possibly TRBD1 (6 bases). The missing CDR3 end, 3 residues past where the read stops, is filled in from the germline J gene. Germline-derived CDR1 and CDR2 are SNHLY and FYNNEI. The CDR3 runs to 11 residues.

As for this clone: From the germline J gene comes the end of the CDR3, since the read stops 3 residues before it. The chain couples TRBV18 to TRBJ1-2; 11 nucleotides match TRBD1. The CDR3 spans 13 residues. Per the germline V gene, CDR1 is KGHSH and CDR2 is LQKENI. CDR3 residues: CASSSGTGGDYTF. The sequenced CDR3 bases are TGTGCCAGCTCCTCCGGGACAGGGGGGGAC.